The rows below give T cell receptor beta chains drawn from one sample of a study of blood T cell repertoires in COVID-19. Sequencing used immunoSEQ multiplex PCR; TCRdb keeps in-frame clones, though not all of them. This table has hundreds of thousands of clones, over 65% appearing once. Material: peripheral blood. The receptors shown here come from a woman aged 80 or over with acute or convalescent COVID-19. The CDR3 runs from the conserved cysteine through the conserved F or W. D genes are given only for firm matches. A clone size is listed for some rows: how often the clone was seen (once, few, many), or a class if it is expanded.

CDR3 protein,CDR3 DNA,clone size,J gene,V gene,D gene
CASSFPGQGVHEQYF,TGCGCCAGCAGCTTCCCCGGACAGGGGGTCCACGAGCAGTACTTC,NA,TRBJ2-7,TRBV5-1,TRBD1
CSVVHRIGQPQHF,TGCAGCGTTGTCCACAGGATCGGTCAGCCCCAGCATTTT,NA,TRBJ1-5,TRBV29-1,NA
CASSMPDRPIYGYTF,TGTGCCAGTAGTATGCCAGACAGGCCAATCTATGGCTACACCTTC,NA,TRBJ1-2,TRBV19,NA
CASSILQGYEQYF,TGTGCCAGTAGTATATTACAGGGCTACGAGCAGTACTTC,many,TRBJ2-7,TRBV19,NA
CSASRILSGTHSQETQYF,TGCAGTGCTAGTCGGATACTTAGCGGGACCCATTCCCAAGAGACCCAGTACTTC,NA,TRBJ2-5,TRBV20-1,TRBD2
CASSLLSSIRDPNSPLHF,TGTGCCAGCAGTTTATTGTCGTCGATCCGGGATCCTAATTCACCCCTCCACTTT,NA,TRBJ1-6,TRBV27,NA
CASSLDPGRYTF,TGTGCCAGCAGCTTAGATCCGGGGAGGTACACCTTC,NA,TRBJ1-2,TRBV7-2,NA
CASSRTGVQETQYF,TGTGCCAGCAGCCGCACAGGGGTCCAAGAGACCCAGTACTTC,NA,TRBJ2-5,TRBV3-1/TRBV3-2,TRBD1
CASSIRGASFYEQYF,TGTGCCAGTAGTATTCGGGGGGCGTCGTTCTACGAGCAGTACTTC,few,TRBJ2-7,TRBV19,NA
CASSQESTGLASPLHF,TGTGCCAGCAGCCAAGAAAGCACGGGGTTAGCTTCACCCCTCCACTTT,NA,TRBJ1-6,TRBV3-1/TRBV3-2,NA
CASSVLAGGPEEQYF,TGCGCCAGCAGCGTTTTAGCGGGAGGGCCGGAAGAGCAGTACTTC,NA,TRBJ2-7,TRBV5-1,TRBD2
CASSDDTSNQPQHF,TGTGCCAGCAGTGACGACACCAGCAATCAGCCCCAGCATTTT,NA,TRBJ1-5,TRBV2,NA
CSVRGQGPTEAFF,TGCAGCGTGAGAGGACAGGGGCCCACTGAAGCTTTCTTT,NA,TRBJ1-1,TRBV29-1,TRBD1
CASSHGGTGQNQPQHF,TGTGCCAGCAGTCACGGTGGTACAGGTCAGAATCAGCCCCAGCATTTT,NA,TRBJ1-5,TRBV6-6,NA
CASSREQRQPQHF,TGTGCCAGCAGCCGGGAACAGCGGCAGCCCCAGCATTTT,NA,TRBJ1-5,TRBV3-1/TRBV3-2,NA
CAISRGGGNQPQHF,TGTGCCATCAGTCGAGGGGGTGGCAATCAGCCCCAGCATTTT,NA,TRBJ1-5,TRBV10-3,NA
CASSTGGTPGKTQYF,TGTGCCAGCAGTACGGGTGGGACTCCCGGAAAGACCCAGTACTTC,NA,TRBJ2-5,TRBV6-2/TRBV6-3,NA
CATSRDLTGTGNEKLFF,TGTGCCACCAGCAGAGATCTCACCGGGACAGGGAATGAAAAACTGTTTTTT,NA,TRBJ1-4,TRBV15,TRBD1
CASSLRLGNTDTQYF,TGTGCCAGCAGCCTACGACTAGGTAATACAGATACGCAGTATTTT,NA,TRBJ2-3,TRBV9,NA
CASSIGATYNSPLHF,TGTGCCAGTAGTATAGGGGCCACCTATAATTCACCCCTCCACTTT,once,TRBJ1-6,TRBV19,NA
CASSFGGTDTQYF,TGTGCCAGCAGTTTCGGGGGCACAGATACGCAGTATTTT,NA,TRBJ2-3,TRBV27,NA
CASSQDWVREFAYNSPLHF,TGTGCCAGCAGCCAAGATTGGGTTAGGGAGTTTGCCTATAATTCACCCCTCCACTTT,NA,TRBJ1-6,TRBV3-1/TRBV3-2,NA
CASSLGLTGSSYNEQFF,TGTGCCAGCAGCTTAGGTCTGACGGGTAGCTCCTACAATGAGCAGTTCTTC,NA,TRBJ2-1,TRBV11-2,NA
CASSVAPGSEANTGELFF,TGTGCCAGCAGCGTAGCCCCGGGGAGCGAGGCTAACACCGGGGAGCTGTTTTTT,few,TRBJ2-2,TRBV9,NA
CASATGLAIQETQYF,TGCGCTTCCGCAACGGGGCTAGCGATCCAAGAGACCCAGTACTTC,NA,TRBJ2-5,TRBV10-2,NA
CASTPGQTTYEQYF,TGCGCCAGCACACCGGGACAGACGACCTACGAGCAGTACTTC,few,TRBJ2-7,TRBV5-1,TRBD1
CASSGGSFARTF,TGTGCCAGCAGCGGAGGGAGTTTCGCCAGGACCTTC,NA,TRBJ1-2,TRBV3-1/TRBV3-2,NA
CASKGAFPGTEAFF,TGTGCCAGCAAAGGAGCGTTCCCGGGCACTGAAGCTTTCTTT,NA,TRBJ1-1,TRBV6-5,NA
CASSLRGSAEAFF,TGTGCCAGCAGTTTACGGGGATCAGCTGAAGCTTTCTTT,NA,TRBJ1-1,TRBV27,NA
CASSVGLAKNQETQYF,TGTGCCAGCAGCGTGGGACTAGCCAAGAACCAAGAGACCCAGTACTTC,NA,TRBJ2-5,TRBV9,TRBD2
CASSEVPYTGELFF,TGTGCCAGCAGTGAAGTTCCCTATACCGGGGAGCTGTTTTTT,once,TRBJ2-2,TRBV2,NA
CAIRPGTSLNEQFF,TGTGCCATCAGGCCCGGGACTAGCCTCAATGAGCAGTTCTTC,once,TRBJ2-1,TRBV10-3,TRBD2
CASSSAGGYEQYF,TGTGCCAGCAGCTCGGCGGGGGGTTACGAGCAGTACTTC,NA,TRBJ2-7,TRBV7-9,TRBD2
CASSESTGTNNQPQHF,TGTGCCAGCAGTGAGTCGACAGGGACCAACAATCAGCCCCAGCATTTT,NA,TRBJ1-5,TRBV25-1,TRBD1
CASRTSGSYEQYF,TGTGCCAGCAGGACTAGCGGATCCTACGAGCAGTACTTC,NA,TRBJ2-7,TRBV6-5,TRBD2
CASTRISGSTNTGELFF,TGTGCCAGCACCCGAATTAGCGGGTCTACGAACACCGGGGAGCTGTTTTTT,once,TRBJ2-2,TRBV7-2,TRBD2
CASSQSTGDRGLVYYGYTF,TGCGCCAGCAGTCAATCGACTGGGGACAGGGGGCTGGTTTACTATGGCTACACCTTC,once,TRBJ1-2,TRBV23-1,TRBD1
CASVGTATSSGNTIYF,TGTGCCAGCGTGGGGACAGCTACTAGCTCTGGAAACACCATATATTTT,NA,TRBJ1-3,TRBV2,TRBD1